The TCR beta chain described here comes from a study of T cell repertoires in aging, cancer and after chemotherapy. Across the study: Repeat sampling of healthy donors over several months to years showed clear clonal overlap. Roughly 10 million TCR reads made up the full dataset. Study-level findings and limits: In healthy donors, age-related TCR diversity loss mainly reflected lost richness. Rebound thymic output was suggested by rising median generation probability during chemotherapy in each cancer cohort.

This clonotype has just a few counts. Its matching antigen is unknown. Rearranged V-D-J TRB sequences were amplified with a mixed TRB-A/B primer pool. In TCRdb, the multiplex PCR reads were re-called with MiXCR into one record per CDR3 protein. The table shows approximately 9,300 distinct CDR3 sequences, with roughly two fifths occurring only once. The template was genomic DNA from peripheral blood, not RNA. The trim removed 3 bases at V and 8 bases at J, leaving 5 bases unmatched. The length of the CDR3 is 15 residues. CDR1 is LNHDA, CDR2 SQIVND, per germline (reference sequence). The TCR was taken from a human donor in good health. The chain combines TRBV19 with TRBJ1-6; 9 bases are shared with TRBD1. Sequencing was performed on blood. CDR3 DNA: TGTGCCAGTAGTATTACCGGGACAGGGCATTCACCCCTCCACTTT. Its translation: CASSITGTGHSPLHF.